These T cell receptor beta chains were read from a single sample in a study of Ad26.COV2.S vaccination and SARS-CoV-2 variants. This table comes from immunoSEQ multiplex PCR, and its TCRdb copy is limited to in-frame clones, with some not included. Of fewer than 400,000 clones listed, about 90% are singletons. The sample was peripheral blood, taken in a trial of Ad26.COV2.S vaccine versus placebo. The receptors stem from a person between 18 and 65 years old who received the Ad26.COV2.S COVID-19 vaccine or a placebo. The CDR3 runs from the conserved cysteine through the conserved F or W. D genes are given only for firm matches. Clone size is stated in some rows and not others, as once, few, many or a class when expanded.

TRBV6-2/TRBV6-3	TRBJ1-2	NA	NA	TGTGCCAGCAGTTACGGACAAAACTATGGCTACACCTTC	CASSYGQNYGYTF
TRBV7-2	TRBJ1-2	NA	NA	TGTGCCAGCAGCGGTCCTCAGGGGTTCCTCTATGGCTACACCTTC	CASSGPQGFLYGYTF
TRBV6-2/TRBV6-3	TRBJ2-5	TRBD2	NA	TGTGCCAGCAGTTATCCGCGCGTTGAAGCTAGCGGAGGTAGAGAGACCCAGTACTTC	CASSYPRVEASGGRETQYF
TRBV18	TRBJ2-3	NA	once	TGTGCCAGCTCACCGACAACAGATACGCAGTATTTT	CASSPTTDTQYF
TRBV3-1/TRBV3-2	TRBJ1-6	NA	NA	TGTGCCAGCAGCGGACAGCTATATAATTCACCCCTCCACTTT	CASSGQLYNSPLHF
TRBV20-1	TRBJ2-5	NA	NA	TGCAGTGCTACTGAAGCCGGGTTGCAGACCCAGTACTTC	CSATEAGLQTQYF
TRBV6-5	TRBJ2-1	TRBD2	NA	TGTGCCAGCAGTTCTAGGCTAGCGGGATTTGGCAATGAGCAGTTCTTC	CASSSRLAGFGNEQFF
TRBV27	TRBJ1-4	NA	NA	TGTGCCAGCAGAGACTTATTAAAGGAAAAACTGTTTTTT	CASRDLLKEKLFF
TRBV4-3	TRBJ2-1	TRBD1	NA	TGCGCCAGCAGCCAAGATCTGCAAGGGACAGGGGAGGTCGATGAGCAGTTCTTC	CASSQDLQGTGEVDEQFF
TRBV6-5	TRBJ2-6	NA	NA	TGTGCCAGCAAGGCAGACCGCTCTGGGGCCAACGTCCTGACTTTC	CASKADRSGANVLTF
TRBV7-9	TRBJ1-6	NA	NA	TGTGCCAGCAGCTCCCCTCCGGGAGCAAACTCCTATAATTCACCCCTCCACTTT	CASSSPPGANSYNSPLHF
TRBV4-3	TRBJ1-4	NA	NA	TGCGCCAGCAGCCAAGGGTCCAGGGTGGCTAATGAAAAACTGTTTTTT	CASSQGSRVANEKLFF
TRBV15	TRBJ2-7	TRBD2	few	TGTGCCACCAGCAGGGAAGGACTAGCGGGATCCTACGAGCAGTACTTC	CATSREGLAGSYEQYF